This entry is about one TCR beta chain. Antigen: not known. This sample was taken from a study of T cell responses to AZD1222 COVID-19 vaccine. Study observations and caveats: Regions left unmutated in variants are reportedly the target of nearly half of spike-specific TCRs. Most donors were white British, females outnumbered males, and clonal diversity was possibly underestimated.

The repertoire was sequenced with immunoSEQ multiplex PCR; TCRdb's copy has only in-frame clones and lacks some. The data show tens of thousands of clones, with 85% to 90% seen just once and 9% to 9.5% held by the top ten. The clonotype was recovered from an adult who received the AZD1222 COVID-19 vaccine. This specimen consisted of peripheral blood, obtained 28 days after the second AZD1222 dose.

The CDR3 reads CASRVGGENTEAFF. Written as DNA, the CDR3 is TGTGCCAGCAGGGTTGGCGGAGAGAACACTGAAGCTTTCTTT. The V and J genes are TRBV27 and TRBJ1-1; the D is unclear. CDR3 length equals 14 residues. CDR1 MNHEY and CDR2 SMNVEV come from the germline V gene (reference sequence). V lost 6 bases and J 1 base, leaving 12 bases between the germline ends.